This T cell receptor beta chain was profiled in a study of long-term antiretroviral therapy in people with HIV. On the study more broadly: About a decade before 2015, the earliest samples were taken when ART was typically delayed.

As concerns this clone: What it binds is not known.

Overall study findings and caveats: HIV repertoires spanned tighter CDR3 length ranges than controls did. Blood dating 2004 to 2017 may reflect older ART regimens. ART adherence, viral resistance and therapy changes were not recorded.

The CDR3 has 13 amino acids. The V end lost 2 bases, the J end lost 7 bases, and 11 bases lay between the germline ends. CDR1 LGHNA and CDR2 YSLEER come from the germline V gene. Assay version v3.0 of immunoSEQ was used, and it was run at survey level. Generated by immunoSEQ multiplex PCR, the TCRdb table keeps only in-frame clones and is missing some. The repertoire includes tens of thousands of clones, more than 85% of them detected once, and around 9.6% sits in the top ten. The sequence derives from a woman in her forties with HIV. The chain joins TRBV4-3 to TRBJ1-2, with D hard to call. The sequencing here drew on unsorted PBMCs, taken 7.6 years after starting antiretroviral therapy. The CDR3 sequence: CASSQTRRGGYTF. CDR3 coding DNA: TGCGCCAGCAGCCAAACTAGGAGAGGTGGCTACACCTTC.